This entry features one T cell receptor (beta chain) sequence. Antigen: not known. The sample is drawn from a study of shared clonotypes between healthy human individuals. Study findings and constraints: Shared clonotypes: roughly 5% naive CD4, roughly 3.5% naive CD8, 2.3% memory CD4, 0.4% memory CD8. The four-donor shared clonotypes exceeded non-shared clonotypes in generation probability, with non-shared ones scoring lower.

CD45RO negativity and positive selection for CCR7 defined naive CD8 cells, a population that excluded terminally differentiated effector memory CD45RA+ cells. Methods used by the authors: With immunoSEQ giving junction-only sequences and no quality scores, filtering differed. Assay: immunoSEQ multiplex PCR; the TCRdb copy retains only in-frame clones and omits some. Clone size and V and J calls were adopted from that table, with D and trimming inferred from the DNA. The sample includes about 2.1 million clones, roughly 95% of them seen just once. The V gene end was trimmed by 5 bases and the J gene end by 0 bases; junction bases not matched to a gene: 7. CDR3 length: 17 amino acids. Germline CDR1 is ENHRY and CDR2 is SYGVKD.

The TCR was taken from a man younger than 35 in good health. Some clones in this sample may be carry-over from other donors' samples. The chain is built from TRBV10-3 and TRBJ2-1, with 10 nucleotides matching TRBD2. The sample comprised naive CD8+ T cells from PBMCs. In DNA, the CDR3 is TGTGCCATCAGTTTACTAGCGGGGAAGAGCTCCTACAATGAGCAGTTCTTC. Translating gives CAISLLAGKSSYNEQFF.